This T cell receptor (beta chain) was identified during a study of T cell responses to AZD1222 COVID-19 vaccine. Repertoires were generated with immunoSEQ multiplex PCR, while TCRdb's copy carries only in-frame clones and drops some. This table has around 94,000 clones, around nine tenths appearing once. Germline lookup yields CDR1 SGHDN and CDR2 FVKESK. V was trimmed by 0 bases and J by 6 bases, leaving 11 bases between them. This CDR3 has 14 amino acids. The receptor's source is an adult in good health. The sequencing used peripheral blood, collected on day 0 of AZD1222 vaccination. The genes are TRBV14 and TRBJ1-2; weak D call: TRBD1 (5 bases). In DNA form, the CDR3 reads TGTGCCAGCAGCCAAGATCTGGGGCGGAATGGCTACACCTTC. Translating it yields CASSQDLGRNGYTF.